This is a list of T cell receptor beta chains from one sample in a study of radiotherapy plus CTLA-4 blockade in lung cancer. The table came from immunoSEQ multiplex PCR; TCRdb's copy has only in-frame clones and leaves some out. The table has about 85,000 clones, about 86% seen once. Source: peripheral blood, taken from a patient treated with radiotherapy plus ipilimumab. The receptors derive from a human donor with non-small cell lung cancer who had a partial response to radiotherapy plus ipilimumab. CDR3s include the opening cysteine and the closing phenylalanine or tryptophan. The D gene is left open where the match is weak. A clone size is listed for some rows: how often the clone was seen (once, few, many), or a class if it is expanded.

NA,NA,13,TRBV19,TRBJ1-2,TGTGCCAGTACCCGAAGAAGCCCCTATGGCTACACCTTC,CASTRRSPYGYTF
NA,NA,14,TRBV19,TRBJ2-5,TGTGCCAGTAGTACTGGGGGAGGCCAAGAGACCCAGTACTTC,CASSTGGGQETQYF
NA,TRBD1,15,TRBV28,TRBJ1-2,TGTGCCAGCAGTTTGGCCTCCGGGACAGCTAGGGGCTACACCTTC,CASSLASGTARGYTF
NA,TRBD1,14,TRBV6-1,TRBJ2-5,TGTGCCAGCAGGGAGACAGGGGGCCAAGAGACCCAGTACTTC,CASRETGGQETQYF
NA,NA,13,TRBV30,TRBJ1-5,TGTGCCTGGAGCCACAGGGACGATCAGCCCCAGCATTTT,CAWSHRDDQPQHF
NA,NA,11,TRBV7-9,TRBJ2-3,TGTGCCAGCAGCTTACTGGATACGCAGTATTTT,CASSLLDTQYF
NA,TRBD2,16,TRBV5-1,TRBJ2-3,TGCGCCAGCAGCTTGGGGTCGGGAGGGCCGAAAGATACGCAGTATTTT,CASSLGSGGPKDTQYF
NA,TRBD1,15,TRBV29-1,TRBJ1-2,TGCAGCGTTGACCCGGAAGGGGGACAGGGCTATGGCTACACCTTC,CSVDPEGGQGYGYTF
once,NA,13,TRBV28,TRBJ1-2,TGTGCCAGCAGTTTATCGGCTAACTATGGCTACACCTTC,CASSLSANYGYTF
NA,TRBD2,18,TRBV29-1,TRBJ2-1,TGCAGCGTTGAATTTGGGGTGGTAGCGGGTTACCGGGACTACCGCATTGTCTTC,CSVEFGVVAGYRDYRIVF
NA,TRBD1,14,TRBV30,TRBJ2-5,TGTGCCTGGAGTGCCGGGACAGGGGGGGAGACCCAGTACTTC,CAWSAGTGGETQYF
once,TRBD2,14,TRBV29-1,TRBJ2-1,TGCAGCGTTAGCGGGAACCCTCTATTGAATGAGCAGTTCTTC,CSVSGNPLLNEQFF
NA,TRBD1,13,TRBV7-2,TRBJ1-2,TGTGCCAGCAGCTTAGAGGGGGCGCGAGGCTACACCTTC,CASSLEGARGYTF
NA,NA,13,TRBV19,TRBJ2-5,TGTGCCAGTAGTATGACTAGAGAGGAGACCCAGTACTTC,CASSMTREETQYF
NA,TRBD2,14,TRBV27,TRBJ2-4,TGTGCCAGCAAGAGACTAGCGGGGCCAAACATTCAGTACTTC,CASKRLAGPNIQYF
NA,NA,17,TRBV21-1,TRBJ2-3,TGTGCCAGCAGGTCTCAGGTGCGGGAGGACCACACAGATACGCAGTATTTT,CASRSQVREDHTDTQYF
NA,NA,14,TRBV7-8,TRBJ2-2,TGTGCCAGCAGCCTCCAGGGGAACACCGGGGAGCTGTTTTTT,CASSLQGNTGELFF
once,TRBD1,15,TRBV6-4,TRBJ2-2,TGTGCCAGCAGCCGACAGGGGGCGAACACCGGGGAGCTGTTTTTT,CASSRQGANTGELFF
NA,NA,13,TRBV2,TRBJ2-2,TGTGCCAGCAGAAACGAAGGAGCCGGGGAGCTGTTTTTT,CASRNEGAGELFF
NA,NA,16,TRBV9,TRBJ2-3,TGTGCCAGCAGCGCGGGCGGGGCTACTAGCACAGATACGCAGTATTTT,CASSAGGATSTDTQYF
NA,TRBD1,17,TRBV9,TRBJ2-2,TGTGCCAGCAGCGTAGGAGAGGGGACAGGGGTCGCCGGGGAGCTGTTTTTT,CASSVGEGTGVAGELFF
NA,NA,16,TRBV14,TRBJ1-3,TGTGCCAGCAGCCAAGTCGGCGGGAGCTCTGGAAACACCATATATTTT,CASSQVGGSSGNTIYF
NA,TRBD1,15,TRBV15,TRBJ2-7,TGTGCCACCAGCAGAGGGGGGACAGGGGGCTACGAGCAGTACTTC,CATSRGGTGGYEQYF
NA,TRBD1,15,TRBV27,TRBJ2-6,TGTGCCAGCGGGGACAGGGCATCTGGGGCCAACGTCCTGACTTTC,CASGDRASGANVLTF
few,TRBD1,15,TRBV10-3,TRBJ2-7,TGTGCCACGACCCGAGACAGGGTGGCTACCTACGAGCAGTACTTC,CATTRDRVATYEQYF
NA,NA,13,TRBV25-1,TRBJ1-5,TGTGCCAGCAGTGAGACAGCTAATCAGCCCCAGCATTTT,CASSETANQPQHF
NA,TRBD1,19,TRBV27,TRBJ1-5,TGTGCCAGCAGTCCAAGCACTTTTGGGACAGGGAAGAGCAATCAGCCCCAGCATTTT,CASSPSTFGTGKSNQPQHF
NA,TRBD1,15,TRBV14,TRBJ2-7,TGTGCCAGCAGCCAAGTTAGGACAGGGCAACACGAGCAGTACTTC,CASSQVRTGQHEQYF
NA,NA,14,TRBV18,TRBJ1-2,TGTGCCAGCTCACCAGGGGGGATCAACTATGGCTACACCTTC,CASSPGGINYGYTF
few,NA,15,TRBV28,TRBJ1-3,TGTGCCACCCGGGTGGCAGGCGGGGATGGGAACACCATATATTTT,CATRVAGGDGNTIYF
NA,NA,15,TRBV5-4,TRBJ2-5,TGTGCCAGCAGCTCACCAGACAGCGCTAGGGAGACCCAGTACTTC,CASSSPDSARETQYF
once,TRBD2,17,TRBV13,TRBJ2-4,TGTGCCAGCAGCGGCGGGAGGGGCCTCTTAGCCAAAAGCATTCAGTACTTC,CASSGGRGLLAKSIQYF
few,NA,11,TRBV28,TRBJ1-4,TGTGCCAGCAGTTTTTTAGAAAAACTGTTTTTT,CASSFLEKLFF
once,TRBD2,14,TRBV11-3,TRBJ2-7,TGTGCCAGCAGCTCAACTAGCGGGAGTTACGAGCAGTACTTC,CASSSTSGSYEQYF
NA,NA,12,TRBV28,TRBJ1-2,TGTGCCAGCAGCCTTTCGGGGAACGGCTACACCTTC,CASSLSGNGYTF
NA,NA,17,TRBV5-5,TRBJ1-3,TGTGCCAGCAGCTCCCCCTCCACAGATCTCTCTGGAAACACCATATATTTT,CASSSPSTDLSGNTIYF
NA,NA,13,TRBV4-2,TRBJ1-1,TGTGCCAGCAGCCGGGGTGGAGGCACTGAAGCTTTCTTT,CASSRGGGTEAFF
once,TRBD1,15,TRBV28,TRBJ1-1,TGTGCCAGCAGTACCCGGGACAGGGGAGAGACTGAAGCTTTCTTT,CASSTRDRGETEAFF
NA,NA,12,TRBV7-9,TRBJ2-1,TGTGCCAGCAGCTTAGCCTACGATGAGCAGTTCTTC,CASSLAYDEQFF
NA,NA,13,TRBV28,TRBJ2-6,TGTGCCACTCGGGGCTCTGGGGCCAACGTCCTGACTTTC,CATRGSGANVLTF
once,NA,15,TRBV9,TRBJ2-1,TGTGCCAGCAGCGTCTACAGCTCTACCTACAATGAGCAGTTCTTC,CASSVYSSTYNEQFF
few,NA,14,TRBV7-8,TRBJ2-5,TGTGCCAGCAGCTTAGGGCGGCACCAAGAGACCCAGTACTTC,CASSLGRHQETQYF
NA,NA,14,TRBV7-9,TRBJ1-1,TGTGCCAGCTCTATCTCGTCGTCCTTCACTGAAGCTTTCTTT,CASSISSSFTEAFF
NA,NA,15,TRBV13,TRBJ1-3,TGTGCCAGCAGGTTCTCTGGACAGACTGGAAACACCATATATTTT,CASRFSGQTGNTIYF
NA,NA,13,TRBV6-1,TRBJ1-5,TGTGCCAGCAGTTTAGACACCGGCCAGCCCCAGCATTTT,CASSLDTGQPQHF
NA,NA,14,TRBV5-1,TRBJ1-1,TGCGCCAGCAGCTTGGTGGGTGGTGGGGGGGGAGCTTTCTTT,CASSLVGGGGGAFF
NA,NA,17,TRBV5-1,TRBJ2-2,TGCGCCAGCAGCTTGGGGGTTAGCGGAGGGGACACCGGGGAGCTGTTTTTT,CASSLGVSGGDTGELFF
NA,NA,15,TRBV29-1,TRBJ2-1,TGCAGCGTTGTTTTTGGCCATAACTCCTACAATGAGCAGTTCTTC,CSVVFGHNSYNEQFF
NA,NA,15,TRBV6-5,TRBJ1-4,TGTGCCAGCAGTTACCGTGGGGCGGACGGGGAAAAACTGTTTTTT,CASSYRGADGEKLFF
NA,TRBD2,15,TRBV6-5,TRBJ2-7,TGTGCCAGCAGTTATTCCGGGACTAGCAACTACGAGCAGTACTTC,CASSYSGTSNYEQYF
NA,NA,18,TRBV12-1,TRBJ2-3,TGTGCCAGCAGCTTTGAGGCTAGCGGGAGTTCATGCACAGATACGCAGTATTTT,CASSFEASGSSCTDTQYF
NA,NA,17,TRBV7-2,TRBJ2-1,TGTGCCAGCAGCCGCACCTTAGCGCGAAGCTCCTACAATGAGCAGTTCTTC,CASSRTLARSSYNEQFF
NA,NA,12,TRBV5-1,TRBJ1-2,TGCGCCAGCAGCTTGGACGAGATGGGCTACACCTTC,CASSLDEMGYTF
few,TRBD2,14,TRBV10-3,TRBJ2-1,TGTGCCTCAGAGGGACTAGCGGGCTACAATGAGCAGTTCTTC,CASEGLAGYNEQFF